Following are 25 T cell receptor beta chains from one sample sequenced in a study of CD4 T cells in relation to SARS-CoV-2 and coronaviruses. Their target antigens are unknown. CD4+ T cells from unexposed donors were obtained before the COVID-19 pandemic (2011-2018). After about 10 days of culture, CD4+ T cells were isolated. Produced via immunoSEQ multiplex PCR; TCRdb's table is partial and in-frame only. The sample contains about 21,000 clones, over 60% of which appear only once. Sequenced: CD4+ T cells from PBMCs, cultured in vitro. All receptors derive from a human donor in good health.

The J gene is TRBJ1-5, the V gene TRBV30; no firm D call. This CDR3 is built from 14 residues. The germline gives CDR1 GTSNPN, CDR2 SVGIG (reference sequence). Trimming pared 1 base from V and 7 bases from J, leaving 14 bases between. The CDR3 protein is CAWSETRGGQPQHF. The CDR3 DNA reads as TGTGCCTGGAGTGAGACACGGGGAGGGCAGCCCCAGCATTTT.

This chain connects TRBV11-3 to TRBJ1-3, with D possibly matching TRBD1 (5 bases). The length of the CDR3 is 15 residues. The ends were cut back, 5 bases at V and 3 bases at J, with 14 bases in the middle. Germline V CDR1 and CDR2: SGHNT, YENEEA. The CDR3 DNA is TGTGCCAGCAGCCTGGACGGGACGGTTGGAAACACCATATATTTT. This gives the protein CASSLDGTVGNTIYF.

The J gene is TRBJ2-1, the V gene TRBV19, with 13 bases lining up with TRBD2. This CDR3 spans 14 amino acids. Germline CDR1 and CDR2: LNHDA and SQIVND (reference sequence). The J segment lost 14 bases and the V segment lost 5 bases, leaving 9 bases of the junction unmatched. CDR3 in DNA: TGTGCCAGTAGTTCGCCGGGACTAGCGGGACCCGAGTTCTTC. Protein sequence: CASSSPGLAGPEFF.

This chain connects TRBV12-5 to TRBJ1-1; D unclear. This CDR3 has 13 amino acids. Germline CDR1 is LGHNT and CDR2 is FRNRAP. V was clipped by 6 bases and J by 2 bases, with 10 bases between them. CDR3 DNA: TGTGCTAGTGGAACGACACAAAACACTGAAGCTTTCTTT. Encoded protein: CASGTTQNTEAFF.

This chain joins TRBV30 and TRBJ2-1; no firm D call. Germline V gene data show CDR1 as GTSNPN and CDR2 as SVGIG (reference sequence). The V end lost 4 bases, the J end lost 2 bases, and 3 bases lay between the germline ends. The CDR3 is made up of 11 amino acids. The CDR3 nucleotides read TGTGCCTGGATTGCCTACAATGAGCAGTTCTTC. Translation: CAWIAYNEQFF.

The chain has TRBV11-1 and TRBJ2-3, with D unresolved. The CDR3 contains 15 residues. Trimming pared 3 bases from V and 0 bases from J, leaving 10 bases between. Germline V gene data show CDR1 as SGHAT and CDR2 as FQDESV (reference sequence). The CDR3 here is CASSFWGGSTDTQYF. The DNA of the CDR3 is TGTGCCAGCAGCTTTTGGGGTGGGAGCACAGATACGCAGTATTTT. The full variable domain, rest sourced from reference TRBV11-1 and TRBJ2-3, is EAEVAQSPRYKITEKSQAVAFWCDPISGHATLYWYRQILGQGPELLVQFQDESVVDDSQLPKDRFSAERLKGVDSTLKIQPAELGDSAMYLCASSFWGGSTDTQYFGPGTRLTVL.

This chain joins TRBV9 and TRBJ2-1, with TRBD2 matching 8 bases. Germline V lookup: CDR1 SGDLS, CDR2 YYNGEE. J was trimmed by 0 bases and V by 2 bases; bases with no gene match: 4. This CDR3 is built from 16 residues. CDR3: CASSVGSGSSYNEQFF. The CDR3 coding sequence is TGTGCCAGCAGCGTGGGAAGCGGGAGCTCCTACAATGAGCAGTTCTTC. Filled out from reference TRBV9 and TRBJ2-1, the complete variable domain reads DSGVTQTPKHLITATGQRVTLRCSPRSGDLSVYWYQQSLDQGLQFLIQYYNGEERAKGNILERFSAQQFPDLHSELNLSSLELGDSALYFCASSVGSGSSYNEQFFGPGTRLTVL.

This clone was counted only a few times. This rearrangement joins TRBV10-3 to TRBJ2-1; D is unclear. The CDR3 is 13 amino acids. V was pared by 8 bases and J by 0 bases, with 8 bases between. Germline V CDR1 and CDR2: ENHRY, SYGVKD. The DNA of the CDR3 is TGTGCCATCGGCGATCCCTCCTACAATGAGCAGTTCTTC. Translating gives CAIGDPSYNEQFF.

The chain recombines TRBV5-1 with TRBJ2-5; the D is unclear. CDR1 is SGHRS and CDR2 is YFSETQ in the germline V gene. Trimming cost V 4 bases and J 4 bases, with 17 bases left between them. The CDR3 covers 15 residues. CDR3 loop: CASSNTGKDRETQYF. In DNA form, the CDR3 reads TGCGCCAGCAGCAACACCGGAAAGGACCGAGAGACCCAGTACTTC.

The rearrangement uses TRBV12-5 and TRBJ2-5; 7 nucleotides match TRBD2. The germline V gene encodes CDR1 LGHNT and CDR2 FRNRAP. The CDR3 extends over 13 amino acids. V was clipped by 5 bases and J by 5 bases; unmatched bases: 5. As DNA, the CDR3 is TGTGCTAGTGGTCCCCTCGGGGGGGAGACCCAGTACTTC. It codes for CASGPLGGETQYF.

This chain connects TRBV11-3 to TRBJ2-3; D is perhaps TRBD1 or TRBD2 (6 bases each). The CDR3 has 15 amino acids. Germline V CDR1 and CDR2: SGHNT, YENEEA. V was clipped by 4 bases and J by 7 bases, with 18 bases between them. This chain's CDR3 is CASSSGGGGRNTQYF. The CDR3 DNA sequence: TGTGCCAGCAGCTCTGGCGGTGGGGGGCGGAATACGCAGTATTTT.

The chain joins TRBV30 to TRBJ1-2; TRBD1 aligns across 7 bases. Germline assignment: CDR1 GTSNPN and CDR2 SVGIG (reference sequence). There are 15 residues in the CDR3. V dropped 5 bases and J dropped 7; count of bases not matched to a gene: 16. The CDR3 loop reads CAWLRDRTGLSGYTF. As DNA, the CDR3 is TGTGCCTGGTTACGAGACCGGACAGGCCTAAGTGGCTACACCTTC.

V and J are TRBV6-5 and TRBJ1-3; the D gene is possibly TRBD1 (5 bases). Germline V gives CDR1 MNHEY, CDR2 SVGAGI. The CDR3 totals 14 residues. V gave up 8 bases and J gave up 3 bases, with 14 bases separating them. In DNA form, the CDR3 reads TGTGCCAGCGGGGGGGGTATCGGTGGAAACACCATATATTTT. This sequence encodes CASGGGIGGNTIYF.

V usage is TRBV5-1 and J usage is TRBJ2-1, with D unclear. CDR3 length: 16 residues. Per the germline V gene, CDR1 is SGHRS and CDR2 is YFSETQ. Trimming took 0 bases from V and 0 from J, leaving 10 bases between them. Written as DNA, the CDR3 is TGCGCCAGCAGCTTGGACGGCGGAATCTCCTACAATGAGCAGTTCTTC. Translated: CASSLDGGISYNEQFF.

The CDR3 is CASSYGGTYTTGYTF. In DNA, the CDR3 is TGTGCCAGCAGTTACGGAGGGACCTACACGACTGGCTACACCTTC. The V and J genes are TRBV6-5 and TRBJ1-2, with TRBD1 as a possible D gene (5 bases). The CDR3 runs to 15 residues. Trimming took off 2 bases at V and 7 bases at J, with 17 bases between the two ends. Germline V gives CDR1 MNHEY, CDR2 SVGAGI.

This chain connects TRBV27 to TRBJ2-5; D tentatively fits TRBD1 or TRBD2 (5 bases each). The CDR3 is 15 amino acids. Trimming pared 6 bases from V and 3 bases from J, leaving 17 bases between. The germline gives CDR1 MNHEY, CDR2 SMNVEV (reference sequence). The CDR3 DNA reads as TGTGCCAGCAGCCCCCTTGGGGGAGTAGAAGAGACCCAGTACTTC. Translating it yields CASSPLGGVEETQYF.

The rearrangement joins TRBV30 to TRBJ1-1; D perhaps matches TRBD1 (6 bases). Trimming took 0 bases from V and 3 from J, leaving 8 bases between them. The germline V gene encodes CDR1 GTSNPN and CDR2 SVGIG (reference sequence). There are 13 residues in the CDR3. In nucleotides, the CDR3 is TGTGCCTGGAGTGTGTCAGGGGACACTGAAGCTTTCTTT. Its protein is CAWSVSGDTEAFF.

This clone appeared a few times. V gene TRBV6-4 combines with J gene TRBJ1-1; D is unclear. V was shortened by 3 bases and J by 0 bases, with 5 bases between the two germline ends. The CDR3 runs to 13 residues. Per germline, CDR1 MRHNA and CDR2 SNTAGT. The CDR3 coding sequence is TGTGCCAGCAGTGAAGACATGAACACTGAAGCTTTCTTT. Encoded protein: CASSEDMNTEAFF.

The rearrangement links TRBV27 to TRBJ2-7; 9 nucleotides align to TRBD1. The germline V gene has CDR1 MNHEY and CDR2 SMNVEV (reference sequence). J lost 5 bases, V lost 2 bases, and 13 bases had no gene match. The CDR3 runs to 17 residues. This CDR3 reads CASSLNFPGTGIHEQYF. The CDR3 coding sequence is TGTGCCAGCAGTTTAAACTTCCCCGGGACAGGGATTCACGAGCAGTACTTC.

The rearrangement uses TRBV6-5 and TRBJ1-1; D may be TRBD1 (5 bases). This CDR3 is built from 13 residues. Germline CDR1 reads MNHEY; CDR2 reads SVGAGI. Trimming removed 6 bases from V and 1 base from J, with 9 bases in between. The CDR3 DNA reads TGTGCCAGCAGACCTGGACAGAACACTGAAGCTTTCTTT. As protein: CASRPGQNTEAFF.

This chain connects TRBV10-3 to TRBJ1-1, with a tentative D call TRBD1 (6 bases). Germline V lookup: CDR1 ENHRY, CDR2 SYGVKD. The V gene lost 10 bases and the J gene lost 5 bases, with 17 bases spanning the gap. The CDR3 loop spans 13 amino acids. CDR3 coding DNA: TGTGCCACAATTACAGGGTTAGGTACTGAAGCTTTCTTT. It translates to CATITGLGTEAFF.

The rearrangement joins TRBV3-1 (or the pseudogene TRBV3-2) to TRBJ2-3; no clear D. The ends were cut back, 3 bases at V and 4 bases at J, with 8 bases in the middle. This CDR3 is 13 amino acids long. Germline-derived CDR1 and CDR2 are LGHDT and YNNKEL (reference sequence). CDR3 DNA: TGTGCCAGCAGCCACCGGACCCCAGATACGCAGTATTTT. It specifies CASSHRTPDTQYF.

This chain links TRBV9 with TRBJ1-2; 7 bases are shared with TRBD1. Germline values: CDR1 SGDLS, CDR2 YYNGEE. With 3 bases clipped from V and 2 bases from J, the junction kept 7 bases outside the gene matches. CDR3 length: 15 amino acids. CDR3 loop: CASSEGTEPNYGYTF. CDR3 DNA sequence: TGTGCCAGCAGCGAAGGGACAGAACCGAACTATGGCTACACCTTC.

The gene calls are TRBV10-1 and TRBJ2-3; TRBD1 matches at 9 bases. The trim removed 4 bases at V and 1 base at J, leaving 3 bases unmatched. Germline-derived CDR1 and CDR2 are WNHNN and SYGVQD (reference sequence). The CDR3 length is 15 residues. CDR3 amino acids: CASSGTGVGTDTQYF. CDR3 nucleotides: TGCGCCAGCAGTGGGACAGGGGTTGGCACAGATACGCAGTATTTT.

This chain joins TRBV3-1 (or the pseudogene TRBV3-2) and TRBJ2-7, with D possibly TRBD1 on 6 matching bases. CDR1 and CDR2 from the germline V gene are LGHDT and YNNKEL (reference sequence). This CDR3 spans 15 amino acids. Deletions cut 0 bases from V and 4 bases from J, with 13 bases between. CDR3 protein: CASSQEGAVIYEQYF. The CDR3 bases are TGTGCCAGCAGCCAAGAGGGGGCTGTTATATACGAGCAGTACTTC.